This T cell receptor (beta chain) comes out of a study of blood T cell repertoires in COVID-19. Overall study: Both acute and convalescent COVID-19 samples were obtained from the United States, Italy and Spain. PBMCs, B-cell-depleted T cells, or T cells were the source of the cDNA or gDNA that made up the material.

In regard to this clone: The junction does not match germline at one end; this may be a read error.

The germline V gene encodes CDR1 SSHAT and CDR2 FNYEAQ (reference sequence). There are 16 residues in the CDR3. Original data processing: Counts of nucleated cells, estimated from reference gene primer amplification, were obtained. Generated by immunoSEQ multiplex PCR, the TCRdb table keeps only in-frame clones and is missing some. V, J and clone size reflect that table, while D and trimming were determined from the DNA. The sample gives over 200,000 clones, about 86% of which show up once; approximately 7.4% is in the top ten. Sequenced input: peripheral blood. The chain joins TRBV7-7 to TRBJ2-5; D might be TRBD1 (7 bases). The source is a woman aged 45-65 years with acute or convalescent COVID-19. The DNA of the CDR3 is TGTGCTAGCAGCTCTGTGGGCAGGGGGGTCCAGGAGACCCAGTACTTC. Encoded protein: CASSSVGRGVQETQYF.